The 7 T cell receptor beta chains below all came from one sample that was sequenced in a study of Graves' ophthalmopathy and Graves' hyperthyroidism. TCR beta CDR3 amplification used RNA transcripts. The workflow started with a first-round RT-PCR run with HTBI primers and then moved on to a second-round multiplex PCR. TCRdb used MiXCR to reprocess the multiplex PCR reads, holding one entry per CDR3 protein. Altogether approximately 1.2 million distinct CDR3 sequences are present, about 40% being singletons, with the ten largest covering over 8.5%. Sequencing used peripheral blood or thyroid tissue (not recorded which). These receptors were taken from an adult man with Graves' hyperthyroidism.

The chain recombines TRBV5-1 with TRBJ1-2; unclear D gene. The CDR3 loop spans 12 amino acids. V shed 6 bases and J shed 6 bases, with 12 bases lying between them. Germline V gives CDR1 SGHRS, CDR2 YFSETQ. The CDR3 region has the DNA TGCGCCAGCAAACAGCGGGAGGATGGCTACACCTTC. This encodes CASKQREDGYTF.

As to this clonotype: This may be a read error, as it is one base from a much larger clone. J is TRBJ1-2 and V is TRBV29-1; the D gene is possibly TRBD1 (5 bases). CDR3 size: 15 residues. V was pared by 1 base and J by 3 bases, with 15 bases between. Germline values: CDR1 SQVTM, CDR2 ANQGSEA. The CDR3 region has the DNA TGCAGCGTTGAAGGTTACGGGGGGTATGACTATGGCTACACCTTC. Protein sequence: CSVEGYGGYDYGYTF.

This clonotype came up a few times. The chain combines TRBV24-1 with TRBJ2-5; the D gene is possibly TRBD2 (6 bases). V lost 0 bases to trimming and J lost 10 bases, with 8 bases between them. Germline CDR1 and CDR2: KGHDR and SFDVKD. The length of the CDR3 is 12 residues. In nucleotides, the CDR3 is TGTGCCACCAGTGATTTGGCGGGATTCCAGTACTTC. Protein: CATSDLAGFQYF.

This clonotype was observed at least ten times. This chain connects TRBV7-8 to TRBJ1-6, with unresolved D. With 4 bases removed from V and 5 bases from J, the gap between germline ends came to 9 bases. The CDR3 covers 14 residues. CDR1 is SGHVS and CDR2 is FQNEAQ in the germline V gene. CDR3 in DNA: TGTGCCAGCAGCTCGGGAATCGATAATTCACCCCTCCACTTT. Protein product: CASSSGIDNSPLHF. Based on the CDR3 plus reference TRBV7-8 and TRBJ1-6, the full variable domain is GAGVSQSPRYKVAKRGQDVALRCDPISGHVSLFWYQQALGQGPEFLTYFQNEAQLDKSGLPSDRFFAERPEGSVSTLKIQRTQQEDSAVYLCASSSGIDNSPLHFGNGTRLTVT.

There are many counts of this clonotype. The J gene is TRBJ1-1, the V gene TRBV29-1, with D possibly being TRBD1 (5 bases). The CDR3 totals 13 residues. V shed 3 bases and J shed 4 bases, with 12 bases lying between them. The germline V gene encodes CDR1 SQVTM and CDR2 ANQGSEA. The chain's CDR3 is CSVEGVKGTEAFF. CDR3 nucleotides: TGCAGCGTTGAGGGGGTTAAGGGCACTGAAGCTTTCTTT.

This clonotype has a count of ten or more. V and J are TRBV20-1 and TRBJ1-1; tentatively, D is TRBD1 (5 bases). V was shortened by 6 bases and J by 5 bases, with 19 bases between the two germline ends. The germline V gene has CDR1 DFQATT and CDR2 SNEGSKA (reference sequence). The CDR3 length is 14 residues. CDR3 sequence reads: CSALPDGARTEAFF. Written as DNA, the CDR3 is TGCAGTGCCCTACCGGACGGGGCGCGTACTGAAGCTTTCTTT.

The chain has TRBV29-1 and TRBJ2-7; a possible D gene is TRBD1 (5 bases). V lost 8 bases and J lost 5, with 13 bases in between. Germline V lookup: CDR1 SQVTM, CDR2 ANQGSEA. CDR3 length: 11 residues. The CDR3 coding sequence is TGCAGCTTGGCCTCAGGGAACGAGCAGTACTTC. It translates to CSLASGNEQYF.